This T cell receptor beta chain was recorded in a study of shared clonotypes between healthy human individuals. The study, taken as a whole, reports: Naive subsets generally had larger estimated richness than memory subsets. Sequencing depth was expected to influence donor clonotype sharing.

Both subsets, CD45RA+ naive and CD45RA-negative memory, were split from the CD4+ cells. TCRdb's copy holds only in-frame clones and misses some; the assay was immunoSEQ multiplex PCR. This table has about 2.4 million clones, more than 80% appearing once. As regards this clone: Its antigen is not known. Other nucleotide sequences in the sample specify the same CDR3.

Trimming cost V 2 bases and J 1 base, with 6 bases left between them. The CDR3 consists of 13 residues. Germline V gene sequence: CDR1 SGHRS, CDR2 YFSETQ. Material for sequencing was naive CD4+ T cells sorted from blood. Described subset: CD45RA+ positively selected. The rearrangement uses TRBV5-1 and TRBJ2-5, with D hard to call. The source of this sequence is a man between 18 and 29 years old in good health. The CDR3 DNA reads TGCGCCAGCAGCTTTTCCAGCCAAGAGACCCAGTACTTC. Its protein product is CASSFSSQETQYF.